This T cell receptor beta chain was identified during a study of control samples from healthy donors and cancer patients. The assay was immunoSEQ multiplex PCR, and TCRdb's table has in-frame clones only and misses some. Of about 120,000 clones in the sample, 89% are singletons; the top ten hold 30% to 40%. The CDR3 has 11 amino acids. V was pared by 8 bases and J by 8 bases, with 12 bases between. The germline V gene has CDR1 MNHEY and CDR2 SMNVEV (reference sequence). The chain carries TRBV27 and TRBJ1-2; TRBD1 is a possible D gene (5 bases). What was sequenced was blood. This TCR was recovered from a man aged 50 to 60 in good health. The CDR3 bases are TGTGCCAGCGCCCAGGGAGGCGGCTACACCTTC. Translated, it gives CASAQGGGYTF.